These 18 T cell receptor beta chains originate from one sample sequenced in a study of blood T cell repertoires in COVID-19. The repertoire was sequenced with immunoSEQ multiplex PCR; TCRdb's copy has only in-frame clones and lacks some. The sample includes about 400,000 clones, 88% seen only once; the top ten take 2% to 2.5%. Sequenced input: PBMCs or T cells enriched from blood (not recorded which). All receptors derive from a woman aged 40-49 years with acute COVID-19.

The chain employs TRBV2 and TRBJ2-7, with TRBD1 matching 11 bases. This CDR3 is built from 15 residues. The V segment lost 7 bases and the J segment 1 base; nucleotides outside the gene matches: 6. Germline CDR1 reads SNHLY; CDR2 reads FYNNEI. For the CDR3, the DNA is TGTGCCAGCACTACCGGGACAGGGGGTTCCTACGAGCAGTACTTC. Protein: CASTTGTGGSYEQYF.

The chain combines TRBV29-1 with TRBJ2-1; unclear D gene. Trimming pared 2 bases from V and 0 bases from J, leaving 8 bases between. This CDR3 has 14 amino acids. In germline, CDR1 is SQVTM, CDR2 ANQGSEA. The CDR3 is CSVERGYSYNEQFF. CDR3 in DNA: TGCAGCGTTGAAAGAGGATACTCCTACAATGAGCAGTTCTTC.

This chain uses TRBV29-1 with TRBJ1-1; the D is unclear. From germline, CDR1 is SQVTM and CDR2 ANQGSEA. V lost 0 bases and J lost 7, with 12 bases in between. The CDR3 is 13 amino acids. DNA of the CDR3: TGCAGCGTTGAAGATCGGCCGGGTAATGAAGCTTTCTTT. It is translated as CSVEDRPGNEAFF.

The chain employs TRBV4-1 and TRBJ1-2; tentative D call: TRBD1 (5 bases). V gave up 0 bases and J gave up 5 bases, with 10 bases separating them. There are 14 residues in the CDR3. Germline values: CDR1 MGHRA, CDR2 YSYEKL. As DNA, the CDR3 is TGCGCCAGCAGCCAAGAAGGGGTCCGTTATGGCTACACCTTC. Its protein product is CASSQEGVRYGYTF.

This clone has only one observation. V usage is TRBV7-9 and J usage is TRBJ1-6; D ambiguous. This CDR3 is 12 amino acids long. Germline V lookup: CDR1 SEHNR, CDR2 FQNEAQ (reference sequence). V was shortened by 5 bases and J by 9 bases, with 8 bases between the two germline ends. CDR3 residues: CASSPPGSPLHF. The CDR3 nucleotides are TGTGCCAGCAGCCCCCCCGGTTCACCCCTCCACTTT.

This clone was counted ten times or more. This chain joins TRBV6-4 and TRBJ2-3; no clear D gene. V was pared by 4 bases and J by 2 bases, with 10 bases between. Germline CDR1 is MRHNA and CDR2 is SNTAGT. The length of the CDR3 is 14 residues. CDR3 sequence reads: CASSAGGDTDTQYF. CDR3 bases: TGTGCCAGCAGTGCCGGCGGAGACACAGATACGCAGTATTTT.

The V gene is TRBV27, the J gene TRBJ2-1; perhaps TRBD2 as D (7 bases). Trimming left V 5 bases short and J 7 bases short, with 21 bases between. The CDR3 spans 16 residues. Germline V gene data show CDR1 as MNHEY and CDR2 as SMNVEV (reference sequence). The CDR3, as DNA: TGTGCCAGCAGTCCGATGCCGGGGGGCCGGATAAATGAGCAGTTCTTC. Protein: CASSPMPGGRINEQFF.

V and J are TRBV15 and TRBJ1-1; D unresolved. The CDR3 sequence is 16 residues long. The V and J ends lost 0 bases and 1 base respectively, with 12 bases between them. Germline loops: CDR1 LNHNV, CDR2 YYDKDF (reference sequence). The CDR3 is CATSRDKVGGNTEAFF. The CDR3, as DNA: TGTGCCACCAGCAGAGATAAGGTCGGAGGGAACACTGAAGCTTTCTTT.

This chain connects TRBV9 to TRBJ2-3, with TRBD2 identical over 8 bases. This CDR3 region has 14 residues. The J segment lost 4 bases and the V segment lost 7 bases, leaving 8 bases of the junction unmatched. Germline assignment: CDR1 SGDLS and CDR2 YYNGEE. The CDR3 nucleotides are TGTGCCAGCGGGGGACTAGTAGTATCAGATACGCAGTATTTT. Translated: CASGGLVVSDTQYF. Based on the CDR3 plus reference TRBV9 and TRBJ2-3, the full variable domain is DSGVTQTPKHLITATGQRVTLRCSPRSGDLSVYWYQQSLDQGLQFLIQYYNGEERAKGNILERFSAQQFPDLHSELNLSSLELGDSALYFCASGGLVVSDTQYFGPGTRLTVL.

The rearrangement uses TRBV13 and TRBJ1-2; no definite D call. The V gene's germline CDR1 is PRHDT and CDR2 FYEKMQ (reference sequence). V lost 10 bases, J lost 8 bases, and 5 bases lay in between. The CDR3 runs to 8 residues. The CDR3 DNA reads as TGTGCCAACGCGGGCTACACCTTC. Translating it yields CANAGYTF.

The rearrangement joins TRBV9 to TRBJ1-2; 9 bases align to TRBD1. CDR3 length equals 22 residues. Trimming at V came to 0 bases and at J to 7 bases, leaving 28 bases not matched to a gene. From germline, CDR1 is SGDLS and CDR2 YYNGEE. CDR3 region: CASSVDDSLRPGQGNTTGGYTF. CDR3 nucleotides: TGTGCCAGCAGCGTAGATGACTCCTTACGACCGGGACAGGGTAATACTACGGGTGGCTACACCTTC. Together with reference TRBV9 and TRBJ1-2, the CDR3 gives the full variable domain: DSGVTQTPKHLITATGQRVTLRCSPRSGDLSVYWYQQSLDQGLQFLIQYYNGEERAKGNILERFSAQQFPDLHSELNLSSLELGDSALYFCASSVDDSLRPGQGNTTGGYTFGSGTRLTVV.

This rearrangement joins TRBV6-5 to TRBJ1-1; 7 nucleotides match TRBD1. The CDR3 runs 15 residues. Germline V gene lookup returns CDR1 MNHEY and CDR2 SVGAGI. V lost 7 bases and J lost 3; bases outside the gene matches: 11. CDR3 bases: TGTGCCAGCACCCCAGGGGGGCAGGGGGACACTGAAGCTTTCTTT. Encoded protein: CASTPGGQGDTEAFF.

The chain joins TRBV2 to TRBJ1-1; D might be TRBD1 (6 bases). Germline CDR1 reads SNHLY; CDR2 reads FYNNEI. With 1 base removed from V and 10 bases from J, the gap between germline ends came to 19 bases. CDR3 length: 15 amino acids. The CDR3 reads CASSEDGGAGFRAFF. In DNA form, the CDR3 reads TGTGCCAGCAGTGAAGATGGGGGCGCAGGGTTTAGAGCTTTCTTT.

V is TRBV30 and J is TRBJ1-2; 7 bases fit TRBD1. Germline lookup yields CDR1 GTSNPN and CDR2 SVGIG (reference sequence). There are 13 residues in the CDR3. The ends lost 2 bases at V and 7 bases at J; junction bases unmatched: 7. The chain's CDR3 is CAWSSQGVGGYTF. In DNA, the CDR3 is TGTGCCTGGAGTTCTCAGGGGGTGGGTGGCTACACCTTC.

CDR3 sequence: CASSLDWAGNYGYTF. In nucleotides, the CDR3 is TGTGCCAGCAGCTTAGATTGGGCGGGAAACTATGGCTACACCTTC. The chain has TRBV7-2 and TRBJ1-2; D not certain. V lost 1 base and J lost 2, with 11 bases in between. There are 15 residues in the CDR3. The germline gives CDR1 SGHTA, CDR2 FQGNSA.

V gene TRBV2 combines with J gene TRBJ2-5; D is perhaps TRBD1 (6 bases). The V gene lost 3 bases and the J gene lost 2 bases, with 13 bases spanning the gap. There are 15 residues in the CDR3. Germline CDR1 reads SNHLY; CDR2 reads FYNNEI. The CDR3 reads CASSEGHTKQETQYF. Written as DNA, the CDR3 is TGTGCCAGCAGTGAGGGACACACTAAACAAGAGACCCAGTACTTC. The complete variable domain, with remaining parts taken from reference TRBV2 and TRBJ2-5, reads EPEVTQTPSHQVTQMGQEVILRCVPISNHLYFYWYRQILGQKVEFLVSFYNNEISEKSEIFDDQFSVERPDGSNFTLKIRSTKLEDSAMYFCASSEGHTKQETQYFGPGTRLLVL.

The chain joins TRBV5-1 to TRBJ2-7, with a possible D match to TRBD2 (6 bases). This CDR3 spans 15 amino acids. In germline, CDR1 is SGHRS, CDR2 YFSETQ. The V and J ends lost 1 base and 3 bases respectively, with 14 bases between them. The CDR3 DNA reads TGCGCCAGCAGCTTGAAGGAGGGGAGAAGCTACGAGCAGTACTTC. Translating gives CASSLKEGRSYEQYF.

The chain is built from TRBV5-5 and TRBJ2-5; 10 bases align to TRBD2. There are 14 residues in the CDR3. The junction had 6 bases not matched to a gene; V was cut back by 4 bases and J by 6 bases. The germline gives CDR1 SGHKS, CDR2 YYEKEE (reference sequence). The CDR3 sequence: CASSTGLASQTQYF. The CDR3 region has the DNA TGTGCCAGCAGCACGGGACTAGCGTCGCAGACCCAGTACTTC.